This T cell receptor beta chain was recorded in a study of blood T cells in healthy people across ages. Study observations and caveats: Estimates of total diversity, which came from one million sequenced T cells, were considered to be underestimates. A greater number of naive CD4+ cells and higher diversity distinguished long-lived donors from aged donors.

Germline loops: CDR1 SGDLS, CDR2 YYNGEE. The germline V and J ends were trimmed by 4 bases and 8 bases, with 22 bases remaining between them. The CDR3 spans 16 residues. Combining a sample-barcoded 5' primer with a J-beta primer mix, a second PCR ran for 7 to 11 cycles. TCRdb redid the calling of the 5' RACE reads with MiXCR, one entry per CDR3 protein. The sample includes some 900,000 distinct CDR3 sequences, around 48% of them seen just once. This clonotype has a handful of counts. Its antigen is unidentified. The chain links TRBV9 to TRBJ2-1; D perhaps matches TRBD2 (7 bases). The specimen sequenced was blood. This sequence was found in a young man in good health. CDR3 sequence reads: CASSPSPGSGGDEQFF. CDR3 DNA sequence: TGTGCCAGCAGCCCGAGTCCGGGGTCGGGGGGCGATGAGCAGTTCTTC.